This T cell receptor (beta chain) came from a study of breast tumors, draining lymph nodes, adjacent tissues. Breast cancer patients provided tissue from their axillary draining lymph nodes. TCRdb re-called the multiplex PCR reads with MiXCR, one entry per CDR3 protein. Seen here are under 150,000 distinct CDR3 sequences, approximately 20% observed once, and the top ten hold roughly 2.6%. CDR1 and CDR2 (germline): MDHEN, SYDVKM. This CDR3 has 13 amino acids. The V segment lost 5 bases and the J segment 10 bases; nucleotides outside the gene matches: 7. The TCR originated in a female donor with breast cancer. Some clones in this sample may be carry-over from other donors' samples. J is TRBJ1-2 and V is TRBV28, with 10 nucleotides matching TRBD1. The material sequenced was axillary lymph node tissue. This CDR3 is CASSLDRGRSYTF. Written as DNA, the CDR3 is TGTGCCAGCAGTCTCGACAGGGGGCGATCCTACACCTTC.